Shown below are 14 T cell receptor beta chains from a single sample sequenced in a study of blood T cell repertoires in COVID-19. Measured with immunoSEQ multiplex PCR; TCRdb has only the in-frame clones, and not every one. Seen here are 400,000 to 500,000 clones, about 88% observed once, and the top ten hold approximately 1.5%. The sample consisted of PBMCs or T cells enriched from blood (not recorded which). The receptors derive from a woman aged 18-29 years who had been exposed to COVID-19.

This clone has just one count. The V call is TRBV7-2, the J call TRBJ2-5; 10 bases line up with TRBD2. The CDR3 length is 12 residues. Germline V lookup: CDR1 SGHTA, CDR2 FQGNSA. The J segment lost 5 bases and the V segment lost 8 bases, leaving 2 bases of the junction unmatched. The CDR3 bases are TGTGCCAGCTCAGCGGGAGGGGAGACCCAGTACTTC. This codes for CASSAGGETQYF.

The J gene is TRBJ1-6, the V gene TRBV15, with TRBD1 matching 8 bases. The CDR3 runs to 14 residues. The germline gives CDR1 LNHNV, CDR2 YYDKDF (reference sequence). Trimming removed 5 bases from V and 5 bases from J; junction bases left unmatched: 2. CDR3 bases: TGTGCCACCAGCGTGGGACAGGATAATTCACCCCTCCACTTT. Its translation: CATSVGQDNSPLHF.

V and J are TRBV3-1 (or the pseudogene TRBV3-2) and TRBJ2-2; weak D call: TRBD2 (6 bases). Deletions cut 5 bases from V and 4 bases from J, with 11 bases between. The germline V gene encodes CDR1 LGHDT and CDR2 YNNKEL (reference sequence). The CDR3 runs 14 residues. The chain's CDR3 is CASSSHGGTGELFF. DNA of the CDR3: TGTGCCAGCAGCTCCCACGGGGGCACCGGGGAGCTGTTTTTT.

The chain carries TRBV20-1 and TRBJ1-4; D gene uncertain. Germline assignment: CDR1 DFQATT and CDR2 SNEGSKA (reference sequence). Trimming shortened V by 3 bases and J by 6 bases, and 14 bases separated the two germline ends. CDR3 length: 14 amino acids. DNA for the CDR3: TGCAGTGCTAGTATGCCTACCCAACATGAAAAACTGTTTTTT. Amino acids: CSASMPTQHEKLFF.

The chain employs TRBV5-1 and TRBJ2-3; D call uncertain. Per the germline V gene, CDR1 is SGHRS and CDR2 is YFSETQ. The CDR3 covers 12 residues. The ends were cut back, 5 bases at V and 0 bases at J, with 4 bases in the middle. This CDR3 reads CASRYSTDTQYF. In DNA form, the CDR3 reads TGCGCCAGCAGGTATAGCACAGATACGCAGTATTTT.

V is TRBV27 and J is TRBJ2-2; tentatively, D is TRBD1 (6 bases). Deletions cut 3 bases from V and 5 bases from J, with 10 bases between. The CDR3 totals 14 residues. Looked up from germline, CDR1 is MNHEY and CDR2 is SMNVEV (reference sequence). The CDR3 bases are TGTGCCAGCAGTTTGGGACAAGAGACCGGGGAGCTGTTTTTT. Encoded protein: CASSLGQETGELFF.

This rearrangement joins TRBV10-1 to TRBJ2-7; D perhaps matches TRBD2 (5 bases). Germline assignment: CDR1 WNHNN and CDR2 SYGVQD (reference sequence). Trimming pared 0 bases from V and 2 bases from J, leaving 11 bases between. The CDR3 runs to 15 residues. The CDR3, as DNA: TGCGCCAGCAGTGAGTCGACGGGGAACGCCTACGAGCAGTACTTC. This sequence encodes CASSESTGNAYEQYF.

V usage is TRBV6-5 and J usage is TRBJ1-6, with D hard to call. Trimming stripped 6 bases from V and 10 bases from J, with 10 bases between. Germline V gene sequence: CDR1 MNHEY, CDR2 SVGAGI. The CDR3 runs to 12 residues. CDR3 residues: CASRHAESPLHF. For the CDR3, the DNA is TGTGCCAGCAGGCACGCGGAGTCACCCCTCCACTTT.

The chain couples TRBV3-1 (or the pseudogene TRBV3-2) to TRBJ1-4, with D hard to call. Between the trimmed V and J ends, which lost 3 bases and 2 bases, there was a span of 7 bases. The germline gives CDR1 LGHDT, CDR2 YNNKEL (reference sequence). CDR3 length: 14 residues. CDR3 amino acids: CASSHLSTNEKLFF. CDR3 sequence (DNA): TGTGCCAGCAGCCACCTATCCACTAATGAAAAACTGTTTTTT.

V usage is TRBV6-5 and J usage is TRBJ2-5; TRBD2 is a possible D gene (6 bases). Per germline, CDR1 MNHEY and CDR2 SVGAGI. The CDR3 is made up of 15 amino acids. Trimming shortened V by 2 bases and J by 4 bases, and 14 bases separated the two germline ends. The CDR3 protein is CASSYIGRGRETQYF. CDR3 nucleotides: TGTGCCAGCAGTTACATTGGTCGGGGGAGAGAGACCCAGTACTTC.

The chain employs TRBV5-4 and TRBJ1-2; perhaps TRBD1 as D (5 bases). V was pared by 1 base and J by 1 base, with 8 bases between. Germline V lookup: CDR1 SGHNT, CDR2 YYREEE (reference sequence). The CDR3 has 14 amino acids. CDR3 in DNA: TGTGCCAGCAGCTTGACAGGCGATAACTATGGCTACACCTTC. Translated: CASSLTGDNYGYTF.

The chain combines TRBV4-1 with TRBJ2-7; TRBD2 agrees at 11 bases. There are 16 residues in the CDR3. CDR1 is MGHRA and CDR2 is YSYEKL in the germline V gene. Trimming at V came to 0 bases and at J to 3 bases, leaving 4 bases not matched to a gene. CDR3 nucleotides: TGCGCCAGCAGCCAAGAAACTAGCGGGGGAATCTACGAGCAGTACTTC. Its translation is CASSQETSGGIYEQYF.

The chain employs TRBV28 and TRBJ2-7; D is perhaps TRBD2 (7 bases). The ends were cut back, 2 bases at V and 4 bases at J, with 21 bases in the middle. The CDR3 runs 17 residues. From germline, CDR1 is MDHEN and CDR2 SYDVKM. CDR3 in DNA: TGTGCCAGCAGTTTAGCCTTGGGGGGGCGCGGGTCGTACGAGCAGTACTTC. As protein: CASSLALGGRGSYEQYF.

The V call is TRBV4-3, the J call TRBJ1-4; D perhaps matches TRBD1 (5 bases). Germline V gene sequence: CDR1 LGHNA, CDR2 YSLEER. Trimming removed 3 bases at V and 8 bases at J, with 16 bases between. The CDR3 has 15 amino acids. Written as DNA, the CDR3 is TGCGCCAGCAGCCAGGCTACGTTGGGGCGGGAAAAACTGTTTTTT. The encoded protein is CASSQATLGREKLFF.